This T cell receptor (beta chain) was sequenced in a study of blood T cell repertoires in COVID-19 (TCRdb year 2020). Concerning the study at large: Collaborator samples came from the United States, Italy and Spain and covered acute and convalescent phases of COVID-19. The material from the prospective study consisted of cDNA or gDNA derived from T cells, B-cell-depleted T cells, or PBMCs. Deeply sampled blood TCRbeta repertoires from subjects exposed to, actively infected with, or recovered from COVID-19 were included in the dataset. The repertoires were made available in a free public database intended to serve as a resource for research on the immune response to SARS-CoV-2. Samples came from the ongoing ImmuneRACE study (first 160 participants) plus 1,254 subjects from 6 global collaborators. Nearly every sample came with metadata listing a de-identified subject ID, COVID-19 status, age in years and sex. Where available, HLA class I and class II types were taken from metadata supplied by the sample provider and were not determined by assay-based typing.

Each collaborating institution followed its own protocols to collect whole blood in K2EDTA tubes. For TCRbeta analysis, collaborators shipped samples as frozen whole blood, isolated PBMCs, or DNA extracted from either of those sample types. TCRbeta CDR3 regions were amplified from genomic DNA by means of the immunoSEQ Assay, a bias-controlled multiplex PCR. Per the authors' processing: The number of nucleated cells in each sample was estimated from the amplification of reference gene primers within the assay. To quantify the absolute abundance of each unique TCRbeta CDR3 rearrangement, sequence reads were collapsed and filtered. For each sample, productive Simpson clonality was calculated as the square root of Simpson's diversity index across productive rearrangements. In its TCRdb copy, this immuneACCESS table keeps in-frame sequences only and misses some clones. Where compared with another copy, unresolved V genes explain less than half of these, and the others have no known cause. V and J calls and clone size come straight from that table; D and trimming were deduced from the DNA. The sample table lists around 100,000 clones, 80% to 90% of them with a count of one. The ten largest clones capture approximately 10% of the sample.

Of note for this clone: The antigen it binds to is not known. No much larger clonotype is one base removed from it; base qualities were not supplied.

Study-wide findings and limitations: The amount of clinical and demographic metadata varied by source and participant and was provided uncurated.

Trimming takes 5 bases from V and 4 bases from J, and the germline ends sit 17 bases apart. From a lookup of the germline V gene (reference sequence), CDR1 and CDR2 are LNHDA and SQIVND. The CDR3 holds 15 amino acids from the cysteine to the phenylalanine. The read is trimmed to its CDR3 DNA, 45 bases read in frame from base 1. The sequencing input was peripheral blood. The TCR was taken from a man older than 75 with acute or convalescent COVID-19. The receptor chain draws on TRBV19 and TRBJ1-2; perhaps TRBD1 is the D gene, with 5 bases matching. In nucleotide form, the sequence is TGTGCCAGTAGTTCCGACCCCAGGGCTGGCTATGGCTACACCTTC. This sequence encodes CASSSDPRAGYGYTF.